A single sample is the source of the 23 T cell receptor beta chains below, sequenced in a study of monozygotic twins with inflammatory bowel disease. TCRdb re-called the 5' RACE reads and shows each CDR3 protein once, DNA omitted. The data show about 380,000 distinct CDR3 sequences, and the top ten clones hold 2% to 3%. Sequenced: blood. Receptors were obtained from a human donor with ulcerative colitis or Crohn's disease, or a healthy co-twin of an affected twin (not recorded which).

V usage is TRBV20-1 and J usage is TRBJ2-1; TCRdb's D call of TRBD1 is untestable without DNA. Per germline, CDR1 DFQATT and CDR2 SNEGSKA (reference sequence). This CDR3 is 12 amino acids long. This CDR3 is CSARSPGLEQFF.

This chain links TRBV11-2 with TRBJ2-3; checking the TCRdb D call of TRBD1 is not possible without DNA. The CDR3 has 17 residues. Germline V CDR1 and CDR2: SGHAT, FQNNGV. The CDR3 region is CASSLGTSPLSTDTQYF.

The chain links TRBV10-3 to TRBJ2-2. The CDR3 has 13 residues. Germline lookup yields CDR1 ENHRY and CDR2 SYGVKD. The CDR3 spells CAISQENTGELFF.

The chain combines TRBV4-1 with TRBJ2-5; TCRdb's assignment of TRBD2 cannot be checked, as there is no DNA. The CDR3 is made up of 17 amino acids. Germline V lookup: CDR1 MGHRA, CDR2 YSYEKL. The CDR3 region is CASSQIVGGGFQETQYF.

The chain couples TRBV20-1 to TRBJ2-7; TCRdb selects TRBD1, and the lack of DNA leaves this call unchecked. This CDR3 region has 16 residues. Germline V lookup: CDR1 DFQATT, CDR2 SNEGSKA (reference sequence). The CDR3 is CSARDVRGYSSYEQYF.

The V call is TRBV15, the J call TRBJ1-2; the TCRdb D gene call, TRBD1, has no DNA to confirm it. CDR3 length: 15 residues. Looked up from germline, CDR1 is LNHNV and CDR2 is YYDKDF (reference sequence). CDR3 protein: CATSRDWGGLGGYTF.

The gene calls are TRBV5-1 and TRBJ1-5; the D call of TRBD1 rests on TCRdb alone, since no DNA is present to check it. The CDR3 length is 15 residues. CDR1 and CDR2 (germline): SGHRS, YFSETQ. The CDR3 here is CASSLSVGGNQPQHF.

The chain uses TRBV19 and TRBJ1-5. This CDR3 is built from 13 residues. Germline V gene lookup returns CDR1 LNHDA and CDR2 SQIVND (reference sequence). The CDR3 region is CASSIGRDQPQHF.

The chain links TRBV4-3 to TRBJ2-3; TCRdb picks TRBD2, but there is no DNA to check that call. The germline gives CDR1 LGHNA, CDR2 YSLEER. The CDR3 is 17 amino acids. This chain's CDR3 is CASSQDWSSGVKNTQYF.

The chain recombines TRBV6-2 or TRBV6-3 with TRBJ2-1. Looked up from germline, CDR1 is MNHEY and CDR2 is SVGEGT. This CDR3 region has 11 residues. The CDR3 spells CASSYGRSEVF.

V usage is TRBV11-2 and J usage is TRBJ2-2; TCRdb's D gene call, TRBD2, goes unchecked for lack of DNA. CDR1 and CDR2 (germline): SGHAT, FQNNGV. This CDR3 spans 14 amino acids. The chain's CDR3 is CDGENSGDSGELCF.

The CDR3 here is CSAHDRDYGYTF. The chain has TRBV20-1 and TRBJ1-2; TCRdb's D gene call, TRBD1, goes unchecked for lack of DNA. The germline gives CDR1 DFQATT, CDR2 SNEGSKA (reference sequence). The CDR3 runs to 12 residues.

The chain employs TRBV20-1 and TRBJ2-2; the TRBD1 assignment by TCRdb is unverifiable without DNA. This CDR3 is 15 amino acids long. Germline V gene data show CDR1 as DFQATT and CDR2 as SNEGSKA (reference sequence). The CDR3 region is CSARGDRGRSGELFF.

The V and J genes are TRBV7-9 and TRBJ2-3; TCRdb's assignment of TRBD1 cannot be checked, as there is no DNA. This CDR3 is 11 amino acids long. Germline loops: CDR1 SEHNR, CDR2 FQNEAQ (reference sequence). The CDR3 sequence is CASSEGDTQYF.

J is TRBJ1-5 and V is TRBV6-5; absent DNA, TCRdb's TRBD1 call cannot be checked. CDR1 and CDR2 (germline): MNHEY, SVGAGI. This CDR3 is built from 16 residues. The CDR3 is CASSYSLGGGGQPQHF.

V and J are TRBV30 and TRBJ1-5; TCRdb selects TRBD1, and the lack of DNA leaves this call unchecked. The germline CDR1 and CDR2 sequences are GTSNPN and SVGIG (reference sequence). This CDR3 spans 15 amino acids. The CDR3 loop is CAWSVPVGGWGPQHF.

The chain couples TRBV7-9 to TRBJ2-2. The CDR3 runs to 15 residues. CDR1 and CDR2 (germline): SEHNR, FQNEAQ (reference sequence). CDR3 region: CASSLLTANTGELFF.

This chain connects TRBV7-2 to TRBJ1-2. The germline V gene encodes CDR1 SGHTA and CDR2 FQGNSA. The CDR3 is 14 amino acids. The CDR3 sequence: CASSRPESIYGYTF.

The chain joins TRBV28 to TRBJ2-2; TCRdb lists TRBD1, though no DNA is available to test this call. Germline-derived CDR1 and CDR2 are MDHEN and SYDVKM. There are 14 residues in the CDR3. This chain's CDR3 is CASSSTGVTGELFF.

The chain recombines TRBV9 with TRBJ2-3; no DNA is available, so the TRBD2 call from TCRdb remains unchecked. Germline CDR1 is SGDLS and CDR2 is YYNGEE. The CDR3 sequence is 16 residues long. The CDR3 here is CASSLIAGSSTDTQYF.

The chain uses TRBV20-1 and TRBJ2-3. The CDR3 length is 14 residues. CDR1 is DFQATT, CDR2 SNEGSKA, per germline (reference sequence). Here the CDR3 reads CSARIITSTDTQYF.

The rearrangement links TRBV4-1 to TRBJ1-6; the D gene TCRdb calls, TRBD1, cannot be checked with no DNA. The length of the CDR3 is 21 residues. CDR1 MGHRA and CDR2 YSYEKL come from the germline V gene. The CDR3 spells CASSQDPPGTGNSWGNSPLHF.

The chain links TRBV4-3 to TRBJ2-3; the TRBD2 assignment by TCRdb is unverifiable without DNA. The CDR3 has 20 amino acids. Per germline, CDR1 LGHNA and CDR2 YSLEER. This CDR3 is CASSQEGGLAGGPSTDTQYF.